What follows are 28 T cell receptor beta chains derived from one specimen sequenced in a study of blood T cell repertoires in COVID-19. Clones were sequenced by immunoSEQ multiplex PCR, and TCRdb holds only the in-frame ones, with some missing. The data show 430,000 or so clones, more than 70% seen once. The sequenced sample was PBMCs or T cells enriched from blood (not recorded which). These receptors were taken from a young woman who had been exposed to COVID-19.

The sample holds one count of this clone. The chain couples TRBV18 to TRBJ2-6, with 8 bases matching TRBD2. After removal of 0 bases from V and 0 bases from J, the junction contained 7 bases not matched to a gene. The germline V gene has CDR1 KGHSH and CDR2 LQKENI. This CDR3 spans 19 amino acids. The CDR3 bases are TGTGCCAGCTCACCACCGATAGGACTAGCCAACTCTGGGGCCAACGTCCTGACTTTC. Translated, it gives CASSPPIGLANSGANVLTF.

For this clone: A read error may account for a junction end that differs from germline. V is TRBV7-8 and J is TRBJ2-7, with 8 bases that match TRBD1. The germline gives CDR1 SGHVS, CDR2 FQNEAQ. This CDR3 has 11 amino acids. This CDR3 reads CASSRGDRNNF. The CDR3 DNA is TGTGCCAGCAGTAGGGGGGACAGGAATAACTTC.

This clone was observed a few times. The chain has TRBV28 and TRBJ2-3; D perhaps matches TRBD2 (5 bases). Germline V gene data show CDR1 as MDHEN and CDR2 as SYDVKM. V was pared by 6 bases and J by 7 bases, with 26 bases between. CDR3 length: 17 residues. The CDR3 coding sequence is TGTGCCAGCAGCCCCTCCGGTTCCGTGGGAGTCACTCATACGCAGTATTTT. Translated, it gives CASSPSGSVGVTHTQYF.

The chain is built from TRBV7-9 and TRBJ2-1, with 10 positions matching TRBD2. J gave up 16 bases and V 7 bases, and 7 bases lay outside the gene matches. The CDR3 totals 11 residues. Germline V gene lookup returns CDR1 SEHNR and CDR2 FQNEAQ (reference sequence). CDR3 sequence (DNA): TGTGCCAGCACTCGCAGCGGGAGGGCCTTCTTC. Translation gives CASTRSGRAFF. Supplemented by reference TRBV7-9 and TRBJ2-1, the full variable domain reads DTGVSQNPRHKITKRGQNVTFRCDPISEHNRLYWYRQTLGQGPEFLTYFQNEAQLEKSRLLSDRFSAERPKGSFSTLEIQRTEQGDSAMYLCASTRSGRAFFGPGTRLTVL.

Note on this clone: Other DNA variants within this sample encode the same CDR3. The CDR3 sequence: CASSRTANYGYTF. The CDR3 nucleotides are TGTGCCAGCAGCCGGACAGCTAACTATGGCTACACCTTC. The chain has TRBV14 and TRBJ1-2; weak D call: TRBD1 (6 bases). CDR1 and CDR2 (germline): SGHDN, FVKESK. V was trimmed by 4 bases and J by 0 bases, leaving 6 bases between them. The CDR3 covers 13 residues.

The V gene is TRBV4-1, the J gene TRBJ1-5; 9 bases map to TRBD1. The trim removed 3 bases at V and 5 bases at J, leaving 5 bases unmatched. Germline V lookup: CDR1 MGHRA, CDR2 YSYEKL. The CDR3 runs to 15 residues. The chain's CDR3 is CASSQDRGGHQPQHF. The CDR3 bases are TGCGCCAGCAGCCAGGACAGGGGAGGTCATCAGCCCCAGCATTTT.

The chain couples TRBV4-2 to TRBJ1-1, with 8 nucleotides matching TRBD1. There are 19 residues in the CDR3. Germline V gene data show CDR1 as LGHNA and CDR2 as YNFKEQ. V shed 0 bases and J 4 bases; nucleotides not matched to a gene: 16. The CDR3 sequence: CASSQDWSGGKFLVTEAFF. As DNA, the CDR3 is TGTGCCAGCAGCCAAGATTGGTCAGGGGGCAAGTTTTTAGTCACTGAAGCTTTCTTT.

The chain recombines TRBV7-9 with TRBJ2-7; a possible D gene is TRBD2 (5 bases). The V gene lost 5 bases and the J gene lost 3 bases, with 14 bases spanning the gap. The CDR3 runs to 14 residues. From germline, CDR1 is SEHNR and CDR2 FQNEAQ (reference sequence). The CDR3 sequence is CASSDQLDFYEQYF. The DNA of the CDR3 is TGTGCCAGCAGCGATCAACTAGACTTCTACGAGCAGTACTTC.

The chain is built from TRBV27 and TRBJ1-1; D not resolved. The CDR3 runs to 16 residues. Looked up from germline, CDR1 is MNHEY and CDR2 is SMNVEV (reference sequence). V was cut by 5 bases and J by 0 bases, with 16 bases left in between. As DNA, the CDR3 is TGTGCCAGCAGTCCCCGGACTGGAACCATGAACACTGAAGCTTTCTTT. This translates into CASSPRTGTMNTEAFF.

The chain uses TRBV6-5 and TRBJ2-5; the D gene is possibly TRBD1 (5 bases). The CDR3 loop spans 12 amino acids. With 0 bases removed from V and 11 bases from J, the gap between germline ends came to 10 bases. The germline gives CDR1 MNHEY, CDR2 SVGAGI. This CDR3 reads CASSYSRRGQYF. CDR3 in DNA: TGTGCCAGCAGTTACTCGAGAAGGGGACAGTACTTC.

V gene TRBV19 combines with J gene TRBJ1-2; perhaps TRBD1 as D (5 bases). CDR1 and CDR2 from the germline V gene are LNHDA and SQIVND (reference sequence). The length of the CDR3 is 13 residues. V was trimmed by 9 bases and J by 0 bases, leaving 11 bases between them. This chain's CDR3 is CARGGTSNYGYTF. Here the CDR3 DNA reads TGTGCCAGGGGGGGGACCTCTAACTATGGCTACACCTTC.

J is TRBJ1-6 and V is TRBV5-1; 7 bases line up with TRBD1. CDR1 and CDR2 (germline): SGHRS, YFSETQ. The CDR3 spans 14 residues. V shed 3 bases and J 7 bases; nucleotides not matched to a gene: 4. CDR3 protein: CASSSGQQNSPLHF. In DNA, the CDR3 is TGCGCCAGCAGCTCGGGACAGCAAAATTCACCCCTCCACTTT. Full variable domain (remainder filled in from reference TRBV5-1 and TRBJ1-6): KAGVTQTPRYLIKTRGQQVTLSCSPISGHRSVSWYQQTPGQGLQFLFEYFSETQRNKGNFPGRFSGRQFSNSRSEMNVSTLELGDSALYLCASSSGQQNSPLHFGNGTRLTVT.

V usage is TRBV18 and J usage is TRBJ2-7; weak D call: TRBD1 (6 bases). With 2 bases removed from V and 2 bases from J, the gap between germline ends came to 19 bases. Germline V CDR1 and CDR2: KGHSH, LQKENI. The CDR3 spans 17 residues. CDR3 nucleotides: TGTGCCAGCTCACCATTAATGTCCGGGACAACGACCTACGAGCAGTACTTC. Translation: CASSPLMSGTTTYEQYF.

This chain uses TRBV5-1 with TRBJ2-3, with TRBD2 matching 7 bases. This CDR3 is built from 16 residues. After removal of 4 bases from V and 4 bases from J, the junction contained 12 bases not matched to a gene. Looked up from germline, CDR1 is SGHRS and CDR2 is YFSETQ. The CDR3 spells CASSPAQAGTSDTQYF. The CDR3 DNA is TGCGCCAGCAGCCCTGCCCAAGCGGGGACGTCAGATACGCAGTATTTT.

The rearrangement links TRBV15 to TRBJ2-7; 12 bases are a match to TRBD1. The CDR3 is 15 amino acids. The germline V gene encodes CDR1 LNHNV and CDR2 YYDKDF (reference sequence). Germline trimming cut 5 bases from V and 7 bases from J; bases unmatched to any gene: 9. The CDR3 loop reads CATSGPGTGGREQYF. The CDR3 DNA is TGTGCCACCAGCGGCCCTGGGACAGGGGGCAGGGAGCAGTACTTC.

This clone has more than one count but fewer than ten. The V call is TRBV9, the J call TRBJ1-4, with D possibly TRBD1 on 5 matching bases. This CDR3 has 14 amino acids. V was cut by 1 base and J by 6 bases, with 10 bases left in between. CDR1 SGDLS and CDR2 YYNGEE come from the germline V gene. For the CDR3, the DNA is TGTGCCAGCAGCGTAAGGGTAGGGGATGAAAAACTGTTTTTT. Translating gives CASSVRVGDEKLFF.

This chain uses TRBV5-1 with TRBJ1-4; 9 nucleotides align to TRBD1. The CDR3 length is 15 residues. V lost 5 bases to trimming and J lost 7 bases; unmatched junction nucleotides: 9. Germline CDR1 is SGHRS and CDR2 is YFSETQ. CDR3 region: CASSSSGTGSEKLFF. The CDR3 DNA reads as TGCGCCAGCAGTTCTTCCGGGACAGGGTCTGAAAAACTGTTTTTT.

V usage is TRBV4-1 and J usage is TRBJ2-1, with a weak D call TRBD2 (5 bases). Trimming took 0 bases from V and 7 from J, leaving 16 bases between them. The CDR3 consists of 16 residues. Germline CDR1 reads MGHRA; CDR2 reads YSYEKL. The CDR3 nucleotides are TGCGCCAGCAGCCAAGATAGAGGGTATGTAGTGAATGAGCAGTTCTTC. Its protein is CASSQDRGYVVNEQFF.

This chain uses TRBV7-9 with TRBJ1-1; D is ambiguous. The CDR3 loop spans 12 amino acids. Germline V lookup: CDR1 SEHNR, CDR2 FQNEAQ (reference sequence). V dropped 5 bases and J dropped 3 bases, with 7 bases sitting between them. CDR3 amino acids: CASSLPYTEAFF. CDR3 DNA sequence: TGTGCCAGCAGCCTCCCCTACACTGAAGCTTTCTTT.

The rearrangement uses TRBV19 and TRBJ2-7; possibly TRBD2 for D (6 bases). The germline V gene has CDR1 LNHDA and CDR2 SQIVND (reference sequence). The CDR3 runs 11 residues. Trimming took off 10 bases at V and 4 bases at J, with 11 bases between the two ends. The CDR3 nucleotides read TGTGCCACGGGGGACTGGTACGAGCAGTACTTC. This gives the protein CATGDWYEQYF.

The J gene is TRBJ1-1, the V gene TRBV7-8, with TRBD1 identical over 9 bases. The trim removed 6 bases at V and 0 bases at J, leaving 2 bases unmatched. CDR1 is SGHVS and CDR2 is FQNEAQ in the germline V gene. This CDR3 contains 14 residues. This CDR3 is CASRGDRVNTEAFF. The CDR3 DNA reads TGTGCCAGCAGAGGGGACAGGGTGAACACTGAAGCTTTCTTT.

The rearrangement uses TRBV6-5 and TRBJ2-7, with 10 bases aligning to TRBD1. V shed 5 bases, J shed 6 bases, and the junction held 10 bases outside the gene matches. The germline V gene encodes CDR1 MNHEY and CDR2 SVGAGI. The CDR3 sequence is 15 residues long. Here the CDR3 reads CASSHAGTGDREQYF. DNA of the CDR3: TGTGCCAGCAGTCATGCCGGGACAGGGGATCGCGAGCAGTACTTC.

V is TRBV10-3 and J is TRBJ2-7; D is perhaps TRBD2 (5 bases). V lost 7 bases and J lost 5, with 15 bases in between. Germline V gene sequence: CDR1 ENHRY, CDR2 SYGVKD. The CDR3 is 13 amino acids. The chain's CDR3 is CAIKASINNEQYF. The CDR3, as DNA: TGTGCCATCAAGGCTAGCATTAACAACGAGCAGTACTTC.

With regard to this clone: Relative to the germline gene, one junction end is altered; a read error may explain this. V gene TRBV7-2 combines with J gene TRBJ2-3; D is perhaps TRBD2 (7 bases). The CDR3 consists of 16 residues. Germline V gene sequence: CDR1 SGHTA, CDR2 FQGNSA. The CDR3 here is CASTLGAGALTDTQYF. The CDR3 DNA follows: TGTGCCAGCACCTTAGGGGCGGGGGCCCTCACAGATACGCAGTATTTT.

This chain uses TRBV7-2 with TRBJ2-5; D possibly corresponds to TRBD2 (6 bases). The length of the CDR3 is 15 residues. The V gene lost 2 bases and the J gene lost 3 bases, with 13 bases spanning the gap. The germline gives CDR1 SGHTA, CDR2 FQGNSA. CDR3 region: CASSLHFLAEETQYF. As DNA, the CDR3 is TGTGCCAGCAGCTTACATTTCTTAGCGGAAGAGACCCAGTACTTC.

This chain joins TRBV18 and TRBJ2-1, with TRBD1 identical over 7 bases. Germline CDR1 reads KGHSH; CDR2 reads LQKENI. Trimming removed 2 bases from V and 2 bases from J; junction bases left unmatched: 6. This CDR3 has 16 amino acids. In DNA form, the CDR3 reads TGTGCCAGCTCACCAACGACAGGGCATACCTACAATGAGCAGTTCTTC. Its protein is CASSPTTGHTYNEQFF.

The chain is built from TRBV29-1 and TRBJ1-2, with D perhaps matching TRBD1 (5 bases). The V end was cut by 5 bases, the J end by 8 bases, with 15 bases between. In germline, CDR1 is SQVTM, CDR2 ANQGSEA. There are 12 residues in the CDR3. CDR3 in amino acids: CSVRGDFWGYTF. For the CDR3, the DNA is TGCAGCGTTCGGGGGGATTTTTGGGGCTACACCTTC.

This clone was seen a single time. The chain combines TRBV27 with TRBJ2-1; 11 bases agree with TRBD2. The V segment lost 3 bases and the J segment 9 bases; nucleotides outside the gene matches: 10. CDR3 length equals 16 residues. The germline gives CDR1 MNHEY, CDR2 SMNVEV (reference sequence). The CDR3 region is CASSFLLAGASGEQFF. DNA for the CDR3: TGTGCCAGCAGTTTTCTACTAGCGGGGGCCTCGGGTGAGCAGTTCTTC.